Listed below are T cell receptor beta chains from one sample, sequenced in a study of identical twins. Using its own MiXCR run on the 5' RACE reads, TCRdb lists one record per CDR3 protein. The sample records about 700,000 distinct CDR3 sequences, approximately 9% being singletons. The sample also formed part of further work on yellow fever vaccine responses in identical twins.

The sample comprised PBMCs. The receptors come from a young woman in good health. CDR3s leave out the opening cysteine and the closing phenylalanine or tryptophan. Clone size is not always given. Where it is, it says once, few, many or a class for expanded clones.

size	J	V	CDR3
NA	TRBJ2-3	TRBV7-9	ASSIETTWLDADTQY
few	TRBJ2-7	TRBV20-1	SASGSGMLPYEQY
NA	TRBJ2-7	TRBV27	ASSWGGTPYEQY
NA	TRBJ2-7	TRBV6-5	ASSLLGGSVEQY
NA	TRBJ2-5	TRBV12-3/TRBV12-4	TSISTRAPTPGGETQY
few	TRBJ2-7	TRBV28	ASSLSRGGNEQY
NA	TRBJ2-1	TRBV7-2	ASSQRAGAEEQF
few	TRBJ1-6	TRBV2	ASSAEQSNSPLH
NA	TRBJ2-5	TRBV5-1	ASSSAPASQETQY
NA	TRBJ2-6	TRBV28	AISRTKYSNSWANVLT
many	TRBJ2-1	TRBV5-1	ASSLASSGSAEQF
few	TRBJ2-6	TRBV3-1	ARRPKTGTLTGANVLT
few	TRBJ2-7	TRBV4-3	ASSPWTGGANEQY
few	TRBJ2-1	TRBV11-2	ASSLVPGLAGDYNEQF
NA	TRBJ2-1	TRBV6-1	ASSDRWGGYNEQF
few	TRBJ2-3	TRBV3-1	ASSRLANSLVDTQY
many	TRBJ1-6	TRBV27	ATASVPRGRGPNSPLH
NA	TRBJ2-3	TRBV7-8	ASSLEGTRGPFGQY
NA	TRBJ1-1	TRBV28	ASNLSGASTEAF
many	TRBJ2-3	TRBV7-9	ASSPVGVAGSDTQY
many	TRBJ1-1	TRBV29-1	SGQGTEAF
few	TRBJ1-2	TRBV7-9	ASRVDGYT
few	TRBJ2-1	TRBV2	ASSVEEGGTEQF
NA	TRBJ2-7	TRBV27	ASSADRGGLSYEQY